Shown below are 15 T cell receptor beta chains from a single sample sequenced in a study of cytomegalovirus exposure and HLA in healthy donors. PCR employed 60 Vbeta and 13 Jbeta primers. Produced via immunoSEQ multiplex PCR; TCRdb's table is partial and in-frame only. The table records approximately 80,000 clones, roughly 73% of them present only once. Specimen: PBMCs. The receptors come from a male donor in good health and CMV-seropositive.

V is TRBV15 and J is TRBJ2-7; D not resolved. This CDR3 contains 12 residues. Trimming left V 6 bases short and J 2 bases short, with 8 bases between. Germline CDR1 and CDR2: LNHNV and YYDKDF (reference sequence). The CDR3 here is CATRDTTYEQYF. The CDR3 DNA sequence: TGTGCCACCAGAGATACAACCTACGAGCAGTACTTC.

This clone has only one observation. The genes are TRBV9 and TRBJ2-1; D is ambiguous. The CDR3 totals 14 residues. Trimming took 0 bases from V and 8 from J, leaving 12 bases between them. CDR1 SGDLS and CDR2 YYNGEE come from the germline V gene. The CDR3 nucleotides read TGTGCCAGCAGCGTAGGTCCCCAGTTCGATGAGCAGTTCTTC. Residues: CASSVGPQFDEQFF.

CDR3 sequence (DNA): TGTGCCAGCAGTGATTTGGAACTAGCGGGCCTAAGCTCCTACGAGCAGTACTTC. Its translation is CASSDLELAGLSSYEQYF. The chain has TRBV2 and TRBJ2-5; 9 nucleotides line up with TRBD2. The DNA end favors TRBJ2-7, so the J call may be wrong. CDR1 SNHLY and CDR2 FYNNEI come from the germline V gene. CDR3 size: 18 residues.

The genes are TRBV4-1 and TRBJ2-7; TRBD1 is a possible D gene (6 bases). The CDR3 has 15 amino acids. V was trimmed by 4 bases and J by 5 bases, leaving 18 bases between them. Germline V gene data show CDR1 as MGHRA and CDR2 as YSYEKL. The CDR3: CASSLAVAGADEQYF. The DNA of the CDR3 is TGCGCCAGCAGCCTTGCCGTTGCAGGGGCCGACGAGCAGTACTTC.

This clone was counted once. The rearrangement joins TRBV5-4 to TRBJ2-7; tentatively, D is TRBD2 (5 bases). Per the germline V gene, CDR1 is SGHNT and CDR2 is YYREEE (reference sequence). The length of the CDR3 is 13 residues. Trimming took 4 bases from V and 7 from J, leaving 15 bases between them. CDR3 bases: TGTGCCAGCAGCCCGGCCGGAGGATCAGAGCAGTACTTC. This gives the protein CASSPAGGSEQYF.

The V gene is TRBV28, the J gene TRBJ1-5, with 9 bases that match TRBD1. The ends lost 4 bases at V and 7 bases at J; junction bases unmatched: 11. The CDR3 sequence is 16 residues long. The V gene's germline CDR1 is MDHEN and CDR2 SYDVKM. CDR3 bases: TGTGCCAGCAGTTCCGGGGACAGGGTGATCGGCCAGCCCCAGCATTTT. It translates to CASSSGDRVIGQPQHF.

V usage is TRBV5-1 and J usage is TRBJ2-1; a possible D gene is TRBD2 (6 bases). This CDR3 comprises 16 residues. The germline CDR1 and CDR2 sequences are SGHRS and YFSETQ. V lost 0 bases to trimming and J lost 5 bases, with 15 bases between them. CDR3 residues: CASSLVGPDYNNEQFF. As DNA, the CDR3 is TGCGCCAGCAGCTTGGTAGGTCCGGACTACAACAATGAGCAGTTCTTC.

A few counts support this clone. The chain has TRBV7-8 and TRBJ2-3; TRBD2 matches 9 bases. The V gene's germline CDR1 is SGHVS and CDR2 FQNEAQ. This CDR3 contains 16 residues. V trimming: 5 bases; J trimming: 1 base; junction bases outside the gene matches: 7. CDR3 loop: CASSAGTSRGTDTQYF. In nucleotides, the CDR3 is TGTGCCAGCAGCGCCGGGACTAGCAGGGGCACAGATACGCAGTATTTT.

The sample holds one count of this clone. An end of the junction differs from the germline gene, which may be a read error. The V gene is TRBV7-6, the J gene TRBJ1-4; the D is unclear. Germline values: CDR1 SGHVS, CDR2 FNYEAQ. This CDR3 comprises 17 residues. As DNA, the CDR3 is TGTGCCAGCAGCTTAGCGGGGAGGTCTTCAACGAATGAAAAACTGTTTTTT. It codes for CASSLAGRSSTNEKLFF.

The rearrangement joins TRBV29-1 to TRBJ2-1; the D is unclear. V lost 3 bases, J lost 1 base, and 10 bases lay in between. The CDR3 consists of 14 residues. Germline V gene data show CDR1 as SQVTM and CDR2 as ANQGSEA. The CDR3 nucleotides read TGCAGCGTTGATGGCGTGAGGTCCTACAATGAGCAGTTCTTC. Encoded protein: CSVDGVRSYNEQFF.

This CDR3 reads CASSFVWGVDNSPLHF. In DNA, the CDR3 is TGCGCCAGCAGCTTTGTGTGGGGCGTCGATAATTCACCCCTCCACTTT. The J gene is TRBJ1-6, the V gene TRBV4-3, with D possibly matching TRBD1 (5 bases). Germline-derived CDR1 and CDR2 are LGHNA and YSLEER. Trimming took off 5 bases at V and 5 bases at J, with 16 bases between the two ends. The CDR3 spans 16 residues.

The V gene is TRBV7-9, the J gene TRBJ2-7; 8 bases are a match to TRBD1. The CDR3 runs to 14 residues. The V gene's germline CDR1 is SEHNR and CDR2 FQNEAQ (reference sequence). With V trimmed by 3 bases and J by 4 bases, 5 bases remained unmatched. CDR3 residues: CASSFRDRLYEQYF. The CDR3 DNA is TGTGCCAGCAGCTTTCGGGACAGGCTTTACGAGCAGTACTTC.

The V gene is TRBV7-9, the J gene TRBJ2-7, with D maybe TRBD2 (5 bases). From germline, CDR1 is SEHNR and CDR2 FQNEAQ (reference sequence). The V end was cut by 5 bases, the J end by 4 bases, with 12 bases between. CDR3 size: 13 residues. CDR3 DNA sequence: TGTGCCAGCAGCACTACACTAGGGTACGAGCAGTACTTC. This gives the protein CASSTTLGYEQYF. The full variable domain, completed using reference TRBV7-9 and TRBJ2-7, is DTGVSQNPRHKITKRGQNVTFRCDPISEHNRLYWYRQTLGQGPEFLTYFQNEAQLEKSRLLSDRFSAERPKGSFSTLEIQRTEQGDSAMYLCASSTTLGYEQYFGPGTRLTVT.

On this clone: Different DNA sequences within this sample yield the same CDR3. The J gene is TRBJ2-7, the V gene TRBV9; TRBD2 is a possible D gene (6 bases). Deletions cut 3 bases from V and 0 bases from J, with 10 bases between. This CDR3 spans 14 amino acids. Germline-derived CDR1 and CDR2 are SGDLS and YYNGEE. The chain's CDR3 is CASSGRDSSYEQYF. In DNA form, the CDR3 reads TGTGCCAGCAGCGGCCGGGACTCCTCCTACGAGCAGTACTTC.

The V and J genes are TRBV7-6 and TRBJ2-4, with TRBD2 identical over 13 bases. From germline, CDR1 is SGHVS and CDR2 FNYEAQ. V shed 5 bases and J 0 bases; nucleotides not matched to a gene: 16. The CDR3 covers 21 residues. For the CDR3, the DNA is TGTGCCAGCAGCCCTCTCCCTTCACTAGCGGGAGGGCTGGAAGCCAAAAACATTCAGTACTTC. This codes for CASSPLPSLAGGLEAKNIQYF.